Listed below are T cell receptor beta chains from one sample, sequenced in a study of blood T cells in healthy people across ages. Each CDR3 protein is one row after TCRdb ran MiXCR on the 5' RACE reads. The sample shows approximately 940,000 distinct CDR3 sequences, approximately 49% of them seen only once. The specimen sequenced was blood. These receptors came from a man aged 30-40 years in good health. Each CDR3 is given with its conserved first and last residue. A D gene is named only where the DNA matches it firmly. Clone size appears in some rows only: once, few, many, or a class for an expanded clone.

once	TRBD1	TRBJ2-5	TRBV30	TGTGCCTGGACAGGGGGTTTCGAGACCCAGTACTTC	CAWTGGFETQYF
NA	TRBD1	TRBJ1-4	TRBV7-2	TGTGCCAGCAAACAGGGGACCTCGAATGAAAAACTGTTTTTT	CASKQGTSNEKLFF
few	TRBD2	TRBJ2-1	TRBV27	TGTGCCAGCAGTTTCCAAAGGACTAGCGGGGGCCACAATGAGCAGTTCTTC	CASSFQRTSGGHNEQFF
NA	NA	TRBJ2-3	TRBV5-1	TGCGCCAGCAGCGTTGGTCGGGCAGCAGGTACGCAGTATTTT	CASSVGRAAGTQYF
few	TRBD1	TRBJ2-7	TRBV6-2/TRBV6-3	TGTGCCAGCAGAGCTATCCGGGACAGGTCCTACGAGCAGTACTTC	CASRAIRDRSYEQYF
NA	NA	TRBJ1-5	TRBV27	TGTGCCAGCAGTTCACAGGGTTATAGCAATCAGCCCCAGCATTTT	CASSSQGYSNQPQHF
few	NA	TRBJ2-7	TRBV4-1	TGCGCCAGCAGCCAAGATCGTAGCGTAGCCTACGAGCAGTACTTC	CASSQDRSVAYEQYF
once	NA	TRBJ1-1	TRBV10-3	TGCGCCATCAGTGAGTCCGGGGCGCTTTACACTGAAGCTTTCTTT	CAISESGALYTEAFF
few	NA	TRBJ2-3	TRBV6-5	TGTGCCAGCAGTTCCTCAAGCTCTAGCACAGATACGCAGTATTTT	CASSSSSSSTDTQYF
few	NA	TRBJ2-7	TRBV27	TGTGCCAGCAGTTTAAACGCCTTGGGCGCCTACGAGCAGTACTTC	CASSLNALGAYEQYF
once	TRBD1	TRBJ1-6	TRBV28	TGTGCCAGCAGACCGCAGGGGGCCGGTAATTCACCCCTCCACTTT	CASRPQGAGNSPLHF
NA	TRBD2	TRBJ2-3	TRBV7-2	TGTGCCAGCAGCTTAGATCGCGGGGGGGCCAGGTGGACAGATACGCAGTATTTT	CASSLDRGGARWTDTQYF
NA	NA	TRBJ1-1	TRBV5-5	TGTGCCAGCAGCTGGGGAGGTCCCGCCCTGGGGACTGAAGCTTTCTTT	CASSWGGPALGTEAFF
NA	NA	TRBJ1-2	TRBV6-1	TGTGCCAGCAGTGAACCGGCCTTCCCCCACTATGGCTACACCTTC	CASSEPAFPHYGYTF
NA	NA	TRBJ2-7	TRBV6-5	TGTGCCAGCAGTACCCGGGACCCTGGCACCTACGAGCAGTACTTC	CASSTRDPGTYEQYF
NA	NA	TRBJ2-3	TRBV6-5	TGTGCCAGCAGTTACTTATCGGCCTCAATCCCCACAGATACGCAGTATTTT	CASSYLSASIPTDTQYF
NA	TRBD2	TRBJ2-3	TRBV10-3	TGTGCCGCCGCTAGCGGGAGCACAGATACGCAGTATTTT	CAAASGSTDTQYF
few	NA	TRBJ2-7	TRBV20-1	TGCAGTGCTAGTACGGACTACGAGCAGTACTTC	CSASTDYEQYF
NA	TRBD2	TRBJ2-5	TRBV6-1	TGTGCCAGCGGCGGGGGACAAGAGACCCAGTACTTC	CASGGGQETQYF
NA	NA	TRBJ1-6	TRBV7-2	TGTGCCAGCAGCTCGTCAATGAATTCACCCCTCCACTTT	CASSSSMNSPLHF
few	TRBD1	TRBJ2-7	TRBV6-2/TRBV6-3	TGTGCCAGCAGTGGACAGGTCTCCTACGAGCAGTACTTC	CASSGQVSYEQYF
NA	NA	TRBJ1-6	TRBV6-7	TGCGCCAGCAGTTATCCGACAATAAATTCACCCCTCCACTTT	CASSYPTINSPLHF
NA	TRBD1	TRBJ2-5	TRBV7-7	TGTGCTAGCAGCCGAGACAGGGCGGAGGCCCAGTACTTC	CASSRDRAEAQYF
NA	TRBD2	TRBJ2-5	TRBV6-5	TGTGCCAGCAGTTACGGGACCTCCGGGACTAGGGGGGGAGAGACCCAGTACTTC	CASSYGTSGTRGGETQYF
few	TRBD1	TRBJ1-2	TRBV7-2	TGTGCCAGCAGCCGCCGAGAGAGGGGGCCTTATGGCTACACCTTC	CASSRRERGPYGYTF
once	TRBD2	TRBJ2-7	TRBV30	TGTGCCTGGGGCCGAGGCGGGAGCTCCTACGAGCAGTACTTC	CAWGRGGSSYEQYF
NA	NA	TRBJ1-5	TRBV7-9	TGTGCCAGCAGCTTTTATGGAAATACTAGCAATCAGCCCCAGCATTTT	CASSFYGNTSNQPQHF
once	NA	TRBJ2-7	TRBV21-1	TGTGCCAGCAGCAAAACCACGGGGACAGGGGGTTCTTACGAGCAGTACTTC	CASSKTTGTGGSYEQYF
few	NA	TRBJ1-5	TRBV12-3/TRBV12-4	TGTGCCAGCAGTTTCGCAGGGCCTGGGCCCCAGCATTTT	CASSFAGPGPQHF
NA	TRBD1	TRBJ2-7	TRBV25-1	TGTGCCAGCAGTGAATATATCTGGACAGGGGGCCAAAAGATCACCTACGAGCAGTACTTC	CASSEYIWTGGQKITYEQYF
few	NA	TRBJ2-3	TRBV6-5	TGTGCCAGCAGTCCCGGGACTCCTAAAGCGGATACGCAGTATTTT	CASSPGTPKADTQYF
NA	NA	TRBJ1-5	TRBV2	TGTGCCAGCAGAGAGGGATATCCGGAAGAACAGCATTTT	CASREGYPEEQHF
few	TRBD2	TRBJ2-5	TRBV12-3/TRBV12-4	TGTGCCAGCAGCTTAAATGAACCGGGACTAGCGGGGGAGGAGACCCAGTACTTC	CASSLNEPGLAGEETQYF